The source of this T cell receptor beta chain is a study of blood T cells in healthy people across ages. No fewer than 5.5 micrograms of total RNA were isolated from every sample. Of note for this clonotype: The antigen is unknown.

Primed by a sample-barcoded 5' primer and a J-beta primer mix, a second PCR proceeded for 7 to 11 cycles. At least 2.5 million CDR3-containing paired-end reads were obtained per sample. TCRdb analysed the 5' RACE reads with MiXCR anew, one entry per CDR3 protein. This table has 1,800,000 or so distinct CDR3 sequences, about two fifths appearing once. The CDR3 has 15 amino acids. Germline loops: CDR1 MNHEY, CDR2 SVGEGT. Trimming at V came to 7 bases and at J to 11 bases, leaving 18 bases not matched to a gene. General study points: Whereas aged donors had fewer naive CD4+ cells, long-lived donors had more of them and higher diversity.

This chain uses TRBV6-2 or TRBV6-3 with TRBJ1-1; 8 bases align to TRBD1. The receptor was isolated from a human donor in good health. The sequencing input was blood. DNA for the CDR3: TGTGCCAGCACCAGAGATCCGCAGGGGGCGCAGGTTGCTTTCTTT. This sequence encodes CASTRDPQGAQVAFF.